These 15 T cell receptor beta chains originate from one sample sequenced in a study of OX40 agonist ivuxolimab in advanced cancers. Sequenced by immunoSEQ multiplex PCR; TCRdb stores in-frame clones only, minus some. The sample yields roughly 26,000 clones, 76% seen once. Sequenced here: CD4+ or CD8+ T cells sorted from blood, sampled in a trial of the OX40 agonist ivuxolimab. The receptors come from an adult with an advanced solid tumor such as melanoma, head and neck, liver or kidney cancer.

The chain carries TRBV28 and TRBJ1-4, with no clear D. V gave up 6 bases and J gave up 14 bases, with 13 bases separating them. The CDR3 is 11 residues long. Germline-derived CDR1 and CDR2 are MDHEN and SYDVKM. CDR3 bases: TGTGCCAGCAGGCGTGGCGAGGCGCTGTTTTTT. It yields the protein CASRRGEALFF.

This clone was observed a few times. V is TRBV7-8 and J is TRBJ1-5; D gene unclear. V gave up 5 bases and J gave up 0 bases, with 14 bases separating them. Germline CDR1 and CDR2: SGHVS and FQNEAQ. CDR3 length equals 16 residues. CDR3 loop: CASSVGPQYSNQPQHF. DNA for the CDR3: TGTGCCAGCAGCGTCGGACCACAGTATAGCAATCAGCCCCAGCATTTT.

This sequence joins TRBV20-1 and TRBJ1-2; the D gene is possibly TRBD1 (5 bases). The length of the CDR3 is 11 residues. V lost 3 bases and J 12 bases, leaving 14 bases between the germline ends. Per the germline V gene, CDR1 is DFQATT and CDR2 is SNEGSKA (reference sequence). The CDR3 DNA sequence: TGCAGTGCTAGCCAGGGAGATTTCAACACCTTC. It is translated as CSASQGDFNTF.

The chain is built from TRBV19 and TRBJ1-1; no definite D call. This CDR3 is 18 amino acids long. Germline V gene sequence: CDR1 LNHDA, CDR2 SQIVND (reference sequence). The V end lost 3 bases, the J end lost 0 bases, and 20 bases lay between the germline ends. CDR3 coding DNA: TGTGCCAGTAGTATGCAAGGGAGGGCTGTGGCTATGAACACTGAAGCTTTCTTT. This gives the protein CASSMQGRAVAMNTEAFF.

This chain's CDR3 is CASTRGGANAEAFF. The CDR3 region has the DNA TGTGCCAGTACTCGCGGAGGGGCGAATGCTGAAGCTTTCTTT. The V and J genes are TRBV6-5 and TRBJ1-1; maybe TRBD1 (5 bases). Deletions cut 9 bases from V and 6 bases from J, with 20 bases between. The CDR3 length is 14 residues. Germline V gene lookup returns CDR1 MNHEY and CDR2 SVGAGI.

This rearrangement joins TRBV12-5 to TRBJ2-3; D gene uncertain. CDR3 size: 13 residues. Trimming removed 0 bases at V and 5 bases at J, with 6 bases between. Germline CDR1 is LGHNT and CDR2 is FRNRAP. CDR3 bases: TGTGCTAGTGGTTTGGTGTCAGGAGATACGCAGTATTTT. Translated, it gives CASGLVSGDTQYF.

The J gene is TRBJ1-2, the V gene TRBV29-1; TRBD1 might be the D (6 bases). Germline assignment: CDR1 SQVTM and CDR2 ANQGSEA. CDR3 length equals 10 residues. V dropped 5 bases and J dropped 8 bases, with 9 bases sitting between them. CDR3 sequence: CSVYREGYTF. Written as DNA, the CDR3 is TGCAGCGTTTACAGGGAGGGCTACACCTTC.

The chain joins TRBV7-6 to TRBJ1-3; D gene uncertain. CDR3 length: 13 residues. V was cut by 5 bases and J by 4 bases, with 9 bases left in between. Germline V gene sequence: CDR1 SGHVS, CDR2 FNYEAQ. This chain's CDR3 is CASSEGGGNTIYF. The CDR3 nucleotides read TGTGCCAGCAGCGAGGGAGGAGGAAACACCATATATTTT. The full variable domain, completed using reference TRBV7-6 and TRBJ1-3, is GAGVSQSPRYKVTKRGQDVALRCDPISGHVSLYWYRQALGQGPEFLTYFNYEAQQDKSGLPNDRFSAERPEGSISTLTIQRTEQRDSAMYRCASSEGGGNTIYFGEGSWLTVV.

J is TRBJ1-5 and V is TRBV30, with D tentatively TRBD1 (5 bases). Trimming stripped 5 bases from V and 6 bases from J, with 20 bases between. CDR1 is GTSNPN, CDR2 SVGIG, per germline (reference sequence). This CDR3 spans 15 amino acids. The CDR3 DNA follows: TGTGCCTGGGGCGGTGGGGGAAATGGGGGTCAGCCCCAGCATTTT. This sequence encodes CAWGGGGNGGQPQHF.

The rearrangement links TRBV5-4 to TRBJ1-1; TRBD1 aligns across 7 bases. J was trimmed by 0 bases and V by 4 bases; bases with no gene match: 6. Germline V gene lookup returns CDR1 SGHNT and CDR2 YYREEE (reference sequence). The CDR3 sequence is 15 residues long. CDR3 residues: CASSPTTGMNTEAFF. The CDR3 coding sequence is TGTGCCAGCAGCCCAACGACAGGGATGAACACTGAAGCTTTCTTT.

This rearrangement joins TRBV11-1 to TRBJ2-1; 11 nucleotides line up with TRBD2. Per the germline V gene, CDR1 is SGHAT and CDR2 is FQDESV (reference sequence). The CDR3 extends over 15 amino acids. V was pared by 6 bases and J by 5 bases, with 6 bases of the junction left unmatched. The CDR3 nucleotides are TGTGCCAGCAGGGACCTAGCGGGGGGTGACAATGAGCAGTTCTTC. Translated, it gives CASRDLAGGDNEQFF.

CDR3: CASSPLEGGPLDTQYF. As DNA, the CDR3 is TGTGCCAGCTCACCACTGGAGGGGGGGCCTTTAGATACGCAGTATTTT. The chain couples TRBV18 to TRBJ2-3; weak D call: TRBD2 (7 bases). CDR1 is KGHSH and CDR2 is LQKENI in the germline V gene. The CDR3 contains 16 residues. Trimming took off 1 base at V and 5 bases at J, with 16 bases between the two ends.

The rearrangement joins TRBV7-9 to TRBJ1-2, with 7 bases aligning to TRBD1. There are 13 residues in the CDR3. The V and J ends lost 5 bases and 7 bases, in that order; junction bases with no gene match: 7. From germline, CDR1 is SEHNR and CDR2 FQNEAQ (reference sequence). CDR3 in amino acids: CASSLQGSVGYTF. For the CDR3, the DNA is TGTGCCAGCAGCCTACAGGGGTCCGTTGGCTACACCTTC. The full variable domain, with the rest looked up from reference TRBV7-9 and TRBJ1-2, is DTGVSQNPRHKITKRGQNVTFRCDPISEHNRLYWYRQTLGQGPEFLTYFQNEAQLEKSRLLSDRFSAERPKGSFSTLEIQRTEQGDSAMYLCASSLQGSVGYTFGSGTRLTVV.

The chain couples TRBV5-1 to TRBJ2-1; 10 nucleotides line up with TRBD1. There are 20 residues in the CDR3. Trimming removed 4 bases from V and 0 bases from J; junction bases left unmatched: 16. The germline V gene has CDR1 SGHRS and CDR2 YFSETQ. CDR3 DNA: TGCGCCAGCAGCCTTACGGGGGGACAGGGGTTCCGCAGCTCCTACAATGAGCAGTTCTTC. This encodes CASSLTGGQGFRSSYNEQFF.

V gene TRBV11-1 combines with J gene TRBJ2-1, with D unresolved. The CDR3 loop spans 13 amino acids. V was cut by 5 bases and J by 8 bases, with 13 bases left in between. Germline values: CDR1 SGHAT, CDR2 FQDESV (reference sequence). The CDR3 here is CASSRKPNDEQFF. The CDR3 DNA follows: TGTGCCAGCAGCAGGAAACCAAACGATGAGCAGTTCTTC. The full variable domain, with the rest looked up from reference TRBV11-1 and TRBJ2-1, is EAEVAQSPRYKITEKSQAVAFWCDPISGHATLYWYRQILGQGPELLVQFQDESVVDDSQLPKDRFSAERLKGVDSTLKIQPAELGDSAMYLCASSRKPNDEQFFGPGTRLTVL.